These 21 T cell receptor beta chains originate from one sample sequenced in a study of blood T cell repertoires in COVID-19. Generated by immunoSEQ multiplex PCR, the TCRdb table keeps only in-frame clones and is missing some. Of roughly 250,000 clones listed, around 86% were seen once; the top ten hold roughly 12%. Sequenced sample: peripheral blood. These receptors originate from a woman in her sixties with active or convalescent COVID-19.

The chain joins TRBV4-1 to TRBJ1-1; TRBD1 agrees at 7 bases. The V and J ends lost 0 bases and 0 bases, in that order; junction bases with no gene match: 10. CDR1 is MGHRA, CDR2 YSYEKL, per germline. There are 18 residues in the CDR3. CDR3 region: CASSQERGRAFMNTEAFF. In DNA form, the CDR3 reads TGCGCCAGCAGCCAAGAGAGGGGGCGGGCCTTCATGAACACTGAAGCTTTCTTT.

The CDR3 nucleotides are TGTGCCAGCAGTGCCTCCCTAGGGGGTGGGGAAAAACTGTTTTTT. It is translated as CASSASLGGGEKLFF. V is TRBV25-1 and J is TRBJ1-4, with D perhaps matching TRBD1 (6 bases). The V gene lost 4 bases and the J gene lost 8 bases, with 17 bases spanning the gap. This CDR3 contains 15 residues. Germline CDR1 is MGHDK and CDR2 is SYGVNS. Full variable domain (remainder filled in from reference TRBV25-1 and TRBJ1-4): EADIYQTPRYLVIGTGKKITLECSQTMGHDKMYWYQQDPGMELHLIHYSYGVNSTEKGDLSSESTVSRIRTEHFPLTLESARPSHTSQYLCASSASLGGGEKLFFGSGTQLSVL.

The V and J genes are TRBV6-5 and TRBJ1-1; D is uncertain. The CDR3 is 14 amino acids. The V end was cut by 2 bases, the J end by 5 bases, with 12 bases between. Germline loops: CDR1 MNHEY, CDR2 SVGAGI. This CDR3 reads CASSYRAAETEAFF. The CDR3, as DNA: TGTGCCAGCAGTTACAGGGCAGCGGAAACTGAAGCTTTCTTT.

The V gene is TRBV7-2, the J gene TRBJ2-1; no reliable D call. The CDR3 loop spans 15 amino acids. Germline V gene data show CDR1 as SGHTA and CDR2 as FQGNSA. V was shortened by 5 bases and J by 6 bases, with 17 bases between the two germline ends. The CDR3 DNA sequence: TGTGCCAGCAGCCCCAATCGGATGCAGGTCAATGAGCAGTTCTTC. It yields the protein CASSPNRMQVNEQFF. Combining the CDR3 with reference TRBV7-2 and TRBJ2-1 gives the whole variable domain GAGVSQSPSNKVTEKGKDVELRCDPISGHTALYWYRQSLGQGLEFLIYFQGNSAPDKSGLPSDRFSAERTGGSVSTLTIQRTQQEDSAVYLCASSPNRMQVNEQFFGPGTRLTVL.

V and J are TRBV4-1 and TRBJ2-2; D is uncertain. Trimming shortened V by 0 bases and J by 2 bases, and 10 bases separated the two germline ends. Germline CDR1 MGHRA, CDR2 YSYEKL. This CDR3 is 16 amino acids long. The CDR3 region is CASSQDNSRNTGELFF. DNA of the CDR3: TGCGCCAGCAGCCAAGATAATTCTAGAAACACCGGGGAGCTGTTTTTT.

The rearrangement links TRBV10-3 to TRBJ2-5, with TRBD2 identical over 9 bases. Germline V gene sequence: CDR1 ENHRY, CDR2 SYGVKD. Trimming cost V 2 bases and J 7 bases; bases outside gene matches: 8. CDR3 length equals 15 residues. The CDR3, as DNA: TGTGCCATCAGTGAGGTGGGACTAGCCAAAGGGACCCAGTACTTC. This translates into CAISEVGLAKGTQYF.

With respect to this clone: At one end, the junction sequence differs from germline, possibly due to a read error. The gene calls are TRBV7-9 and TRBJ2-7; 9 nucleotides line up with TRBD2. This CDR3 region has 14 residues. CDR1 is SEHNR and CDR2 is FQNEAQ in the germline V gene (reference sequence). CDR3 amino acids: CASSPSVSSRTSEF. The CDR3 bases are TGTGCCAGCAGCCCCTCCGTTTCCTCCCGGACTAGCGAGTTC.

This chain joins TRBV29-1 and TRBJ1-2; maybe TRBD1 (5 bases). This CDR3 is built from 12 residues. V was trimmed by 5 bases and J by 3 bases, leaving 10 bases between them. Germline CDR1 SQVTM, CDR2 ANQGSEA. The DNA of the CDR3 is TGCAGCGTTACCCTAGGGGACTATGGCTACACCTTC. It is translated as CSVTLGDYGYTF.

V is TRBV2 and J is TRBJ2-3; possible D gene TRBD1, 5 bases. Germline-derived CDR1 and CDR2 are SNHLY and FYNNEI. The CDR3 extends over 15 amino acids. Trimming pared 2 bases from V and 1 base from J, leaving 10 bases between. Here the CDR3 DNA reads TGTGCCAGCAGTGAACGTTTGACAGGCACAGATACGCAGTATTTT. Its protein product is CASSERLTGTDTQYF.

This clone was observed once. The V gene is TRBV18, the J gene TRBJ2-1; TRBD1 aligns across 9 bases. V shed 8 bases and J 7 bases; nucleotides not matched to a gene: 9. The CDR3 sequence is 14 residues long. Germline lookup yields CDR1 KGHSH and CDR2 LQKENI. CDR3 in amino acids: CASHTGTGTNEQFF. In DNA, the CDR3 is TGTGCCAGCCATACCGGGACAGGGACGAATGAGCAGTTCTTC. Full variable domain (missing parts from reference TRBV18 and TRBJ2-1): NAGVMQNPRHLVRRRGQEARLRCSPMKGHSHVYWYRQLPEEGLKFMVYLQKENIIDESGMPKERFSAEFPKEGPSILRIQQVVRGDSAAYFCASHTGTGTNEQFFGPGTRLTVL.

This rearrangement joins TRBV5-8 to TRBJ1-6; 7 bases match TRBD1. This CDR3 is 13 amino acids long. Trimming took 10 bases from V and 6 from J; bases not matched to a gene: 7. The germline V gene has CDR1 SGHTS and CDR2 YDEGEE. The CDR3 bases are TGTGCCTGCCGGGGACAGATTAATTCACCCCTCCACTTT. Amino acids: CACRGQINSPLHF.

The CDR3 coding sequence is TGTGCCAGCAGCCGAGGGGGACTAAGCAATCAGCCCCAGCATTTT. It translates to CASSRGGLSNQPQHF. The rearrangement links TRBV6-5 to TRBJ1-5; maybe TRBD1 (6 bases). Germline V gene sequence: CDR1 MNHEY, CDR2 SVGAGI. CDR3 length equals 15 residues. V was pared by 6 bases and J by 1 base, with 13 bases between.

The DNA of the CDR3 is TGCGCCAGCAGCCAAGTAAGGGGGACGGAATACCAAGAGACCCAGTACTTC. This gives the protein CASSQVRGTEYQETQYF. The V and J genes are TRBV4-1 and TRBJ2-5; TRBD1 is a possible D gene (6 bases). CDR3 length equals 17 residues. CDR1 MGHRA and CDR2 YSYEKL come from the germline V gene. Trimming removed 1 base from V and 0 bases from J, with 15 bases in between.

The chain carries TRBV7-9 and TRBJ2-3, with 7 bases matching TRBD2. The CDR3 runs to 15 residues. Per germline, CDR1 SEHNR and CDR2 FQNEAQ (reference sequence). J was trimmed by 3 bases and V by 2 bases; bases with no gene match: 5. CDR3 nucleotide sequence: TGTGCCAGCAGCTTACAGGGACTACCAACAGATACGCAGTATTTT. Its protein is CASSLQGLPTDTQYF.

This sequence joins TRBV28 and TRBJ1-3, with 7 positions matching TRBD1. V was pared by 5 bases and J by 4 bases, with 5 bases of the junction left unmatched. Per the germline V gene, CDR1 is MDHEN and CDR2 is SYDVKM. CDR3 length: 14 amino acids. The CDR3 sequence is CASSLGTAGNTIYF. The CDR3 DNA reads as TGTGCCAGCAGTCTAGGGACAGCAGGAAACACCATATATTTT.

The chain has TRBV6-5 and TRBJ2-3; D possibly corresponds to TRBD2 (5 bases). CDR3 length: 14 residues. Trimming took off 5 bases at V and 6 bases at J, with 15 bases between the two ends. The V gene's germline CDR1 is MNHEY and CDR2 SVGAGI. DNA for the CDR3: TGTGCCAGCAGTCGGACCCGGGAAACGGATACGCAGTATTTT. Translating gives CASSRTRETDTQYF.

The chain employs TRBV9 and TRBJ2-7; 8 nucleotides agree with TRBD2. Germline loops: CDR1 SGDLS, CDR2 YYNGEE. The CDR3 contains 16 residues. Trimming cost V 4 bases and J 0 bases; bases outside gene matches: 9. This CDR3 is CASSPSSGGASYEQYF. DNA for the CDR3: TGTGCCAGCAGCCCCAGCAGCGGGGGCGCCTCCTACGAGCAGTACTTC.

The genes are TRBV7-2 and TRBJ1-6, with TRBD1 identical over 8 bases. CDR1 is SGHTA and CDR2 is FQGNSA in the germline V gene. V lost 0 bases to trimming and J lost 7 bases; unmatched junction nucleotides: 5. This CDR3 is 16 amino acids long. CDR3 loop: CASSLASTGANSPLHF. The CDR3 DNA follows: TGTGCCAGCAGCTTAGCCTCGACAGGGGCGAATTCACCCCTCCACTTT.

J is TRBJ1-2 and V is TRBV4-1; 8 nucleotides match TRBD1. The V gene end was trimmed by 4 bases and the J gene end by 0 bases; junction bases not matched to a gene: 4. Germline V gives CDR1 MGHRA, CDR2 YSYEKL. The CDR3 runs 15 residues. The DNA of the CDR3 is TGCGCCAGCAGCCCGATACAGGGGGCTAACTATGGCTACACCTTC. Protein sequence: CASSPIQGANYGYTF.

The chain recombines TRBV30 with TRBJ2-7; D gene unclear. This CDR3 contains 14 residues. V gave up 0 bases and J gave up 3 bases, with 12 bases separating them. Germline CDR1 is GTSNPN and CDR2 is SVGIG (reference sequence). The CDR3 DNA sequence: TGTGCCTGGAGTGTCCCCCCAGGCCTCTACGAGCAGTACTTC. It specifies CAWSVPPGLYEQYF.

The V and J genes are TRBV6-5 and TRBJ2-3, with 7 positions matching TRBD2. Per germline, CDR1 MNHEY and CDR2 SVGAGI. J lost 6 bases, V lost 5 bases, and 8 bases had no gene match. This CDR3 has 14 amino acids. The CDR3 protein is CASSPAGIGDTQYF. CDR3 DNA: TGTGCCAGCAGTCCAGCGGGGATCGGCGATACGCAGTATTTT.